The table lists the clone carrying this T cell receptor (beta chain) with a few counts. This sample was taken from a study of blood T cell repertoires in COVID-19. The method was immunoSEQ multiplex PCR; TCRdb's version includes in-frame clones alone and lacks a portion of them. In the table there are some 170,000 clones, over 75% of which are singletons. The germline V gene encodes CDR1 MNHNS and CDR2 SASEGT. CDR3 length: 19 amino acids. The ends were cut back, 2 bases at V and 2 bases at J, with 22 bases in the middle. Sequenced sample: peripheral blood. This receptor was taken from a woman in her seventies with acute or convalescent COVID-19. The chain recombines TRBV6-1 with TRBJ1-5; D may be TRBD1 (5 bases). CDR3 sequence reads: CASSELVGAGEDRNQPQHF. As DNA, the CDR3 is TGTGCCAGCAGTGAACTTGTTGGAGCGGGGGAAGATCGCAATCAGCCCCAGCATTTT.